This T cell receptor (beta chain) is from a study of T cells in Graves' hyperthyroidism and ophthalmopathy. The sample holds one count of this clonotype. Diagnoses rested on clinical symptoms, serum thyroxine and TRAb, thyroid ultrasound and orbital computed tomography. The V gene's germline CDR1 is SGHDT and CDR2 YYEEEE. The CDR3 length is 14 residues. V was clipped by 2 bases and J by 6 bases, with 9 bases between them. From RNA transcripts, TCR beta CDR3 regions were amplified. The TCR CDR3 first-round RT-PCR relied on the HTBI primer set. One entry per CDR3 protein results from TCRdb running MiXCR on the multiplex PCR reads. The data hold fewer than 350,000 distinct CDR3 sequences, with roughly 20% observed a single time.

The chain joins TRBV5-6 to TRBJ1-6; D is uncertain. Sequenced input: blood. The sequence came from a woman between 50 and 59 years old with Graves' hyperthyroidism. In nucleotides, the CDR3 is TGTGCCAGCAGCTTAACGGATTTTAATTCACCCCTCCACTTT. It is translated as CASSLTDFNSPLHF.